These 2 T cell receptor beta chains share one sample of origin, sequenced in a study of T cells after yellow fever vaccination. TCRdb re-analysed the 5' RACE reads in MiXCR, keeping a single row per CDR3 protein. The sample lists 250,000 or so distinct CDR3 sequences; roughly 3.7% were seen once. The specimen was PBMCs, collected 15 days after the yellow fever booster vaccination. The receptors shown here come from a man between 18 and 35 years old who received the YFV17D yellow fever vaccine.

This clonotype has only a few counts. The CDR3 protein is CSARDIKERGGEQYF. Here the CDR3 DNA reads TGCAGTGCTAGAGATATAAAGGAGAGGGGAGGAGAGCAGTACTTC. The chain employs TRBV20-1 and TRBJ2-7, with a possible D match to TRBD2 (6 bases). This CDR3 contains 15 residues. Germline CDR1 reads DFQATT; CDR2 reads SNEGSKA (reference sequence). V lost 0 bases and J 7 bases, leaving 19 bases between the germline ends.

In its sample, this clonotype was seen many times. The chain combines TRBV7-2 with TRBJ2-2; D unresolved. This CDR3 region has 13 residues. Germline lookup yields CDR1 SGHTA and CDR2 FQGNSA. V was trimmed by 3 bases and J by 7 bases, leaving 9 bases between them. The CDR3: CASSFQTIGELFF. The CDR3 nucleotides are TGTGCCAGCAGCTTTCAGACAATCGGGGAGCTGTTTTTT.